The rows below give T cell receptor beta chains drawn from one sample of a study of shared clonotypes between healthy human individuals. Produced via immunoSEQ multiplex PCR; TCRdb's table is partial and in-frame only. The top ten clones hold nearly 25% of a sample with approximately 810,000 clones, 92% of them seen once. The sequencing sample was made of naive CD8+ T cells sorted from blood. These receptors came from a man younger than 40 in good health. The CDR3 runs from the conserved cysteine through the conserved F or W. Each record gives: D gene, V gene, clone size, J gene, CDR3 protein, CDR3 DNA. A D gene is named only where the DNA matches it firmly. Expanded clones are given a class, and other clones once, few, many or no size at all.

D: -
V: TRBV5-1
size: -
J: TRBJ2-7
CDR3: CASSWVGTQTYEQYF
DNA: TGCGCCAGCAGCTGGGTCGGGACCCAGACCTACGAGCAGTACTTC

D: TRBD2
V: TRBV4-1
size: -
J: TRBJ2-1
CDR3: CASSRVTSGAYNEQFF
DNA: TGCGCCAGCAGCCGGGTTACTAGCGGGGCTTACAATGAGCAGTTCTTC

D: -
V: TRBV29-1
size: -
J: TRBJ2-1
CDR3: CSVDKSDYNEQFF
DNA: TGCAGCGTTGATAAAAGCGACTACAATGAGCAGTTCTTC

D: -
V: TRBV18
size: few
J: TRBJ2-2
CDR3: CASSPSYRAAGELFF
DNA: TGTGCCAGCTCACCATCATACAGGGCGGCCGGGGAGCTGTTTTTT

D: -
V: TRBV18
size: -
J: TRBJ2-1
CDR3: CASSPGQEGGYNEQFF
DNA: TGTGCCAGCTCACCCGGACAAGAAGGGGGCTACAATGAGCAGTTCTTC

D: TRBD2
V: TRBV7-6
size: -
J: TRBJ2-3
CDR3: CASSWGSGRFTDTQYF
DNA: TGTGCCAGCAGCTGGGGCAGCGGGAGGTTTACAGATACGCAGTATTTT

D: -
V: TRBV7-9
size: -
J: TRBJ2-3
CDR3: CASSSLGPGLTDTQYF
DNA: TGTGCCAGCAGCTCTTTGGGCCCCGGATTGACAGATACGCAGTATTTT

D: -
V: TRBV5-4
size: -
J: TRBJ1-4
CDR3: CASSSGGGRTTLNCELFF
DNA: TGTGCCAGCAGCTCGGGTGGGGGACGAACCACCTTAAATTGCGAACTGTTTTTT

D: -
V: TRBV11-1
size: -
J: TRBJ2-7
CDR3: CASRTTGGRYEQYF
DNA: TGTGCCAGCAGAACGACCGGGGGCCGTTACGAGCAGTACTTC

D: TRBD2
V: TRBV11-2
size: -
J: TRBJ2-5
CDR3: CASSTSGRGDGTQYF
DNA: TGTGCCAGCAGCACCAGCGGGAGAGGGGACGGGACCCAGTACTTC

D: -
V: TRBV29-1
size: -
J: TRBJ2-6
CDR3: CSVGGRAVSGANVLTF
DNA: TGCAGCGTTGGTGGCAGGGCGGTCTCTGGGGCCAACGTCCTGACTTTC

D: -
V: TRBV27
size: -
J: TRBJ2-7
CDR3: CASSSDSNPTYEQYF
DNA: TGTGCCAGCAGTTCGGACAGCAACCCAACCTACGAGCAGTACTTC

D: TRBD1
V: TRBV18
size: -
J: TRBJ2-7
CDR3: CASSLRDREAGEQYF
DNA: TGTGCCAGCTCACTCCGGGACAGGGAGGCGGGCGAGCAGTACTTC

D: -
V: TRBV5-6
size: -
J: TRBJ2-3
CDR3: CASSSSNTDTQYF
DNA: TGTGCCAGCAGCTCCTCCAACACAGATACGCAGTATTTT

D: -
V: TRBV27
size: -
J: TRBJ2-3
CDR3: CASSLWGSSTDTQYF
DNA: TGTGCCAGCAGTTTATGGGGGAGTAGCACAGATACGCAGTATTTT

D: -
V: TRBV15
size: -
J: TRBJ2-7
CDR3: CATSSGPGLDKGEQYF
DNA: TGTGCCACCAGCAGCGGTCCAGGGTTGGATAAGGGCGAGCAGTACTTC

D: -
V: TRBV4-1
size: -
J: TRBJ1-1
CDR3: CASSQVVGRTEAFF
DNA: TGCGCCAGCAGCCAAGTCGTCGGGCGTACTGAAGCTTTCTTT

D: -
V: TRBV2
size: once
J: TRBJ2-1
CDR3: CASRPRGEVNEQFF
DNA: TGTGCCAGCAGACCCCGCGGGGAGGTCAATGAGCAGTTCTTC

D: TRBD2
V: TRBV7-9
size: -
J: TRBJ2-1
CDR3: CASSLDSLADLYNEQFF
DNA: TGTGCCAGCAGCTTAGATTCGCTAGCGGATTTATACAATGAGCAGTTCTTC

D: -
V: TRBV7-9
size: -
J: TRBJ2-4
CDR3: CASSFYLDESNIQYF
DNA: TGTGCCAGCAGCTTTTATCTCGATGAGTCAAACATTCAGTACTTC

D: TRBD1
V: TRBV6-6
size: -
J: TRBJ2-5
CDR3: CASSRQGAGKETQYF
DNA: TGTGCCAGCAGCCGACAGGGGGCTGGGAAAGAGACCCAGTACTTC

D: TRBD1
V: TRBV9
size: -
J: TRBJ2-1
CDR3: CASSARTGSNEQFF
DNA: TGTGCCAGCAGCGCCAGGACAGGGAGTAATGAGCAGTTCTTC

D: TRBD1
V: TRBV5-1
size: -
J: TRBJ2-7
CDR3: CASSLGPGQGGDEQYF
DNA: TGCGCCAGCAGCTTGGGGCCGGGACAGGGGGGGGACGAGCAGTACTTC

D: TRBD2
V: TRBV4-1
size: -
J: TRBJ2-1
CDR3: CASSPPLAGGLNEQFF
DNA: TGCGCCAGCAGCCCCCCTCTAGCGGGGGGACTCAATGAGCAGTTCTTC

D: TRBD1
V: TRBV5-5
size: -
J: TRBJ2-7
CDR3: CASSSWDRAGHEQYF
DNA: TGTGCCAGCAGCTCCTGGGACAGGGCCGGCCACGAGCAGTACTTC

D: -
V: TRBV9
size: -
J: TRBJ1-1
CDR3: CASSPHAGRGRGTEAFF
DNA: TGTGCCAGCAGCCCCCATGCAGGAAGAGGAAGGGGCACTGAAGCTTTCTTT

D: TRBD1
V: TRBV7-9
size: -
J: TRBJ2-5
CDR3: CASSPGQEQETQYF
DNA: TGTGCCAGCAGCCCCGGACAGGAGCAAGAGACCCAGTACTTC

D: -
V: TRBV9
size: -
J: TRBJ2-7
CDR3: CASSGPDSYEQYF
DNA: TGTGCCAGCAGCGGACCCGACAGCTACGAGCAGTACTTC

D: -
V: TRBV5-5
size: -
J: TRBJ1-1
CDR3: CASSLTGTMNTEAFF
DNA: TGTGCCAGCAGCTTGACAGGGACGATGAACACTGAAGCTTTCTTT

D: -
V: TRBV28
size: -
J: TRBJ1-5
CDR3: CASSPDSRNQPQHF
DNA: TGTGCCAGCAGCCCGGACAGCCGTAATCAGCCCCAGCATTTT

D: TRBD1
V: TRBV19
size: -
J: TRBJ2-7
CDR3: CASSRLVDRDNYEQYF
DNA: TGTGCCAGTAGCCGCTTGGTAGACAGGGACAACTACGAGCAGTACTTC

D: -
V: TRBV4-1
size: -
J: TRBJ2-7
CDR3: CASSLRVGSEAYEQYF
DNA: TGCGCCAGCAGCCTAAGGGTTGGGTCAGAAGCCTACGAGCAGTACTTC

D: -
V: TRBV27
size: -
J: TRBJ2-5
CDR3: CASSARTVETQYF
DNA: TGTGCCAGCAGTGCCCGGACAGTAGAGACCCAGTACTTC

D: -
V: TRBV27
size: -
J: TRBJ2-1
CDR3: CASTFTGGGSYNEQFF
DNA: TGTGCCAGCACATTCACAGGGGGGGGCTCCTACAATGAGCAGTTCTTC

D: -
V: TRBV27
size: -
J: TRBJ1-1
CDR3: CASSLLGNTEAFF
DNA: TGTGCCAGCAGTTTATTAGGGAACACTGAAGCTTTCTTT

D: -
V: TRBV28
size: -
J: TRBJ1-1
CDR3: CASRARRTEAFF
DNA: TGTGCCAGTCGCGCTCGGCGTACTGAAGCTTTCTTT

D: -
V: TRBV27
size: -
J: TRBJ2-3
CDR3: CASSLDPPGLLTDTQYF
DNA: TGTGCCAGCAGTTTAGACCCCCCCGGGCTCCTCACAGATACGCAGTATTTT

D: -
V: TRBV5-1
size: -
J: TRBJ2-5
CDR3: CASSLVYGEQETQYF
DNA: TGCGCCAGCAGCTTGGTCTACGGTGAGCAAGAGACCCAGTACTTC

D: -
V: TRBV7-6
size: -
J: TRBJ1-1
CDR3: CASSLGQLTEAFF
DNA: TGTGCCAGCAGCTTAGGCCAACTCACTGAAGCTTTCTTT

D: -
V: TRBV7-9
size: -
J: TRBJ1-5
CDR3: CASSPGRAQPQHF
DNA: TGTGCCAGCAGCCCCGGACGGGCGCAGCCCCAGCATTTT

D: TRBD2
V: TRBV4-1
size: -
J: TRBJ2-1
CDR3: CASSQDSGVTYNEQFF
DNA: TGCGCCAGCAGCCAAGATAGCGGGGTGACCTACAATGAGCAGTTCTTC

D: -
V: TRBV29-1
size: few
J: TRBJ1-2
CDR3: CSVSAENYGYTF
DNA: TGCAGCGTTTCGGCTGAGAACTATGGCTACACCTTC

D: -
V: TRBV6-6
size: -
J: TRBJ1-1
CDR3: CASSYSAGMNTEAFF
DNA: TGTGCCAGCAGTTACTCTGCCGGGATGAACACTGAAGCTTTCTTT

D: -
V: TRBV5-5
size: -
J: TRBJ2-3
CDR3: CASSDGQSTDTQYF
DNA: TGTGCCAGCAGCGACGGACAGAGCACAGATACGCAGTATTTT

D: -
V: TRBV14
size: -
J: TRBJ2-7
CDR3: CASSQGPSYEQYF
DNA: TGTGCCAGCAGCCAAGGGCCCTCCTACGAGCAGTACTTC

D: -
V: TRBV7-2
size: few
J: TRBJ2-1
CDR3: CASSLGYNEQFF
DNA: TGTGCCAGCAGCTTAGGATACAATGAGCAGTTCTTC

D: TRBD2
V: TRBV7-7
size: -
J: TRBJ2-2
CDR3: CASSLSGRGTGELFF
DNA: TGTGCCAGCAGCTTAAGCGGGAGGGGCACCGGGGAGCTGTTTTTT

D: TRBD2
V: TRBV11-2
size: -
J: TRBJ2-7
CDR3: CASSLRTRTYEQYF
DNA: TGTGCCAGCAGCTTGCGGACTAGAACCTACGAGCAGTACTTC

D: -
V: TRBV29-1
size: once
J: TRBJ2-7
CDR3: CSVFGVVDYEQYF
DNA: TGCAGCGTTTTTGGGGTAGTAGACTACGAGCAGTACTTC

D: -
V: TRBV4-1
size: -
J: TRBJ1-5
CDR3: CASSRADSSNQPQHF
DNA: TGCGCCAGCAGCCGAGCCGACAGTAGCAATCAGCCCCAGCATTTT

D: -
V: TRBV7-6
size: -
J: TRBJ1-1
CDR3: CASSLDGDEAFF
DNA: TGTGCCAGCAGCTTAGATGGAGATGAAGCTTTCTTT

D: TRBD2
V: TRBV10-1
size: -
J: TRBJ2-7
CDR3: CASSEFSGTGHYEQYF
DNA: TGCGCCAGCAGTGAGTTTAGCGGGACTGGACACTACGAGCAGTACTTC